This T cell receptor beta chain came from a study of blood T cell repertoires in COVID-19. V trimming: 5 bases; J trimming: 8 bases; junction bases outside the gene matches: 5. Germline values: CDR1 LNHDA, CDR2 SQIVND (reference sequence). The CDR3 spans 13 residues. Clones were sequenced by immunoSEQ multiplex PCR, and TCRdb holds only the in-frame ones, with some missing. The sample shows about 330,000 clones, about 82% of them seen only once. The clonotype was recovered from a woman aged 45 to 65 with acute or convalescent COVID-19. The specimen was peripheral blood. This chain joins TRBV19 and TRBJ2-1, with 8 bases that match TRBD1. CDR3 loop: CASSFDRGHEQFF. In nucleotides, the CDR3 is TGTGCCAGTAGTTTCGACAGGGGCCATGAGCAGTTCTTC.